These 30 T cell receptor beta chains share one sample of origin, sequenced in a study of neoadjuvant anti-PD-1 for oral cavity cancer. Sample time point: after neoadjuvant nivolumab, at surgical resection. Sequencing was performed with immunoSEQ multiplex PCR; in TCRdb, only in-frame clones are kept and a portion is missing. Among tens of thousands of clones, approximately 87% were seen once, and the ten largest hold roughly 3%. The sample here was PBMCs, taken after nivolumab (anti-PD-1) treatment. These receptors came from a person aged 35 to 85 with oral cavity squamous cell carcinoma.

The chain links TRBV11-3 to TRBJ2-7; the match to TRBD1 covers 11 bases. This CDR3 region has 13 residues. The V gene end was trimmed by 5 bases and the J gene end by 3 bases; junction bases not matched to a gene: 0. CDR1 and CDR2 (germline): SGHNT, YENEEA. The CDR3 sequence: CASSGTGGYEQYF. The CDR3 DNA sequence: TGTGCCAGCAGCGGGACAGGGGGCTACGAGCAGTACTTC.

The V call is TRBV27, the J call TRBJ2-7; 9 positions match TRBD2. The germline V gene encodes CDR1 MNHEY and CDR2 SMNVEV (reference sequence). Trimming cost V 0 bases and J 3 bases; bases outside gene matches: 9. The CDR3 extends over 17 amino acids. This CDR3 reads CASSLSQSHSGSYEQYF. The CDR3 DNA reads TGTGCCAGCAGTTTATCTCAGAGTCATAGCGGGAGCTACGAGCAGTACTTC.

The CDR3 coding sequence is TGTGCCAGCAGTTACGGCGGGATAGGTTACGAGCAGTACTTC. Protein sequence: CASSYGGIGYEQYF. This chain connects TRBV6-5 to TRBJ2-7; D is possibly TRBD2 (6 bases). The CDR3 totals 14 residues. V was shortened by 2 bases and J by 4 bases, with 12 bases between the two germline ends. The germline gives CDR1 MNHEY, CDR2 SVGAGI.

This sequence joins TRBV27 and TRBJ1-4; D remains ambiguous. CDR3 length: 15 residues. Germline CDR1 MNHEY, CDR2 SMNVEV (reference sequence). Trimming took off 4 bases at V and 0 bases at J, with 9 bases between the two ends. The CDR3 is CASSYLGTTNEKLFF. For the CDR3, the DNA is TGTGCCAGCAGTTATTTGGGCACAACTAATGAAAAACTGTTTTTT. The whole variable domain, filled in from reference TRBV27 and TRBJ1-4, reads EAQVTQNPRYLITVTGKKLTVTCSQNMNHEYMSWYRQDPGLGLRQIYYSMNVEVTDKGDVPEGYKVSRKEKRNFPLILESPSPNQTSLYFCASSYLGTTNEKLFFGSGTQLSVL.

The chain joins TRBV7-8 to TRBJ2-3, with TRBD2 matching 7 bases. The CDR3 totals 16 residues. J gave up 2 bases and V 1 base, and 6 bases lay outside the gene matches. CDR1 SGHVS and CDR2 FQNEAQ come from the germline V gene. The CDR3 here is CASSLVPAGYTDTQYF. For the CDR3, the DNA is TGTGCCAGCAGCTTAGTACCAGCGGGGTACACAGATACGCAGTATTTT. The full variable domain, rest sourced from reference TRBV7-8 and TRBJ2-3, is GAGVSQSPRYKVAKRGQDVALRCDPISGHVSLFWYQQALGQGPEFLTYFQNEAQLDKSGLPSDRFFAERPEGSVSTLKIQRTQQEDSAVYLCASSLVPAGYTDTQYFGPGTRLTVL.

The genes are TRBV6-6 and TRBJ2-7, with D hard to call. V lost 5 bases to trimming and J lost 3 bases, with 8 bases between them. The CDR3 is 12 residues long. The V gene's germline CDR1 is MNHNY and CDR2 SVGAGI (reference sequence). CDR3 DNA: TGTGCCAGCAGTACCGTCGACTACGAGCAGTACTTC. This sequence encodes CASSTVDYEQYF.

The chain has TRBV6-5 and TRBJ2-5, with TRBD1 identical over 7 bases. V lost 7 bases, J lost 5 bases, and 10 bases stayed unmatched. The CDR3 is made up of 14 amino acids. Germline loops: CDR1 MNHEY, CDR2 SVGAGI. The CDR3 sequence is CASKLDRARETQYF. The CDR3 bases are TGTGCCAGCAAACTAGACAGGGCTAGGGAGACCCAGTACTTC.

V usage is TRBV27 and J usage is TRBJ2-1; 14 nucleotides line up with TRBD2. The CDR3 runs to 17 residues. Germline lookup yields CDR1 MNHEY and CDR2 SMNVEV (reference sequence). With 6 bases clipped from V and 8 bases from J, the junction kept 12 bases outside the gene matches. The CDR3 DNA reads TGTGCCAGCAGCCCTACCCCCGGGACTAGCGGGAGCCATGAGCAGTTCTTC. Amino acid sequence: CASSPTPGTSGSHEQFF.

DNA for the CDR3: TGTGCCTGGAGTGTAGGGGCAGGAGATCAGCCCCAGCATTTT. Amino acids: CAWSVGAGDQPQHF. The genes are TRBV30 and TRBJ1-5; the D gene is possibly TRBD1 (5 bases). The V and J ends lost 0 bases and 5 bases respectively, with 11 bases between them. The CDR3 spans 14 residues. CDR1 and CDR2 (germline): GTSNPN, SVGIG (reference sequence). The full variable domain, rest sourced from reference TRBV30 and TRBJ1-5, is SQTIHQWPATLVQPVGSPLSLECTVEGTSNPNLYWYRQAAGRGLQLLFYSVGIGQISSEVPQNLSASRPQDRQFILSSKKLLLSDSGFYLCAWSVGAGDQPQHFGDGTRLSIL.

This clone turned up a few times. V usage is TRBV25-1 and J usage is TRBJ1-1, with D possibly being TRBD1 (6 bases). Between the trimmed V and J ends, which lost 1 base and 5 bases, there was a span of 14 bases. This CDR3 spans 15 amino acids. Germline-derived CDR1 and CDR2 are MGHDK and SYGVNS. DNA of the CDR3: TGTGCCAGCAGTGAATCGAGCACAGGGAGGACTGAAGCTTTCTTT. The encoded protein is CASSESSTGRTEAFF.

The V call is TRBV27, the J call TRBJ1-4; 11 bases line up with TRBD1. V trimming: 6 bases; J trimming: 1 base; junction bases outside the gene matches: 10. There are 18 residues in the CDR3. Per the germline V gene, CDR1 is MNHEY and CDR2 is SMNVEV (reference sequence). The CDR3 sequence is CASRRTGTGGLTNEKLFF. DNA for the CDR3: TGTGCCAGCAGGCGAACCGGGACAGGGGGATTAACTAATGAAAAACTGTTTTTT.

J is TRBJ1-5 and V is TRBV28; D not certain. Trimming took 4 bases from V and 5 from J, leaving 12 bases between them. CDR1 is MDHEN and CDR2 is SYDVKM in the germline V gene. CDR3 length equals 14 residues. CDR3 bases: TGTGCCAGCAGTTCAACCCCGCGGTATCAGCCCCAGCATTTT. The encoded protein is CASSSTPRYQPQHF.

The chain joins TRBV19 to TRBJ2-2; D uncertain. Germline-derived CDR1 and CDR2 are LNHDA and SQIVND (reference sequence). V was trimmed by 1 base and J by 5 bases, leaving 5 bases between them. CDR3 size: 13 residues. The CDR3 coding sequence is TGTGCCAGTAGTATAGTCCGGACCGGGGAGCTGTTTTTT. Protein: CASSIVRTGELFF.

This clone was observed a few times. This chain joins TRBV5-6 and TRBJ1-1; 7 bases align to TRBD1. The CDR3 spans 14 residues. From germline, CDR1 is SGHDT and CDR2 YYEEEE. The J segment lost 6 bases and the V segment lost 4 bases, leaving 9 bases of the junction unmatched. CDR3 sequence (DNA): TGTGCCAGCAGCCCGACAGGGACAGTCGCTGAAGCTTTCTTT. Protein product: CASSPTGTVAEAFF.

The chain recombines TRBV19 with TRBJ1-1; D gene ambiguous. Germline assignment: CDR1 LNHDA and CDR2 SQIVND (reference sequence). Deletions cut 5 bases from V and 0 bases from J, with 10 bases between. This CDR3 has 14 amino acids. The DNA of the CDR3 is TGTGCCAGTAGTCTAACACTGATGAACACTGAAGCTTTCTTT. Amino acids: CASSLTLMNTEAFF.

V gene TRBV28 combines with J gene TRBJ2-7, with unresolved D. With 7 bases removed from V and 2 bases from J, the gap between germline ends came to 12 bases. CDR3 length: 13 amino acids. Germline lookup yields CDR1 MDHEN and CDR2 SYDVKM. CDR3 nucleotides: TGTGCCAGCACTTCAACCGCAACCTACGAGCAGTACTTC. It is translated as CASTSTATYEQYF.

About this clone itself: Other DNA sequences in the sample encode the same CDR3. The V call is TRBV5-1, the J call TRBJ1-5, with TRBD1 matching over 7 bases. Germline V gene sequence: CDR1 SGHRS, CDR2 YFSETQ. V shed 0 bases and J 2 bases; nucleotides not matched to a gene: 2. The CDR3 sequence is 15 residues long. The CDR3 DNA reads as TGCGCCAGCAGCTTGGGCCAGGGGGGCAATCAGCCCCAGCATTTT. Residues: CASSLGQGGNQPQHF.

CDR3 amino acids: CASSFGRGLIYEQYF. CDR3 nucleotides: TGCGCCAGCAGCTTTGGTAGGGGGCTTATCTACGAGCAGTACTTC. This rearrangement joins TRBV5-1 to TRBJ2-7; TRBD1 aligns across 7 bases. CDR1 SGHRS and CDR2 YFSETQ come from the germline V gene. This CDR3 has 15 residues. The junction had 8 bases not matched to a gene; V was cut back by 2 bases and J by 3 bases.

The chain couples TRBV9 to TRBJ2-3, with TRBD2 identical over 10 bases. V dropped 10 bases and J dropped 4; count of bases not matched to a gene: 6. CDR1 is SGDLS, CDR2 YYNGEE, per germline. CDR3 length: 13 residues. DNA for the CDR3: TGTGCCGGAGCGGGGGGGCCCGCAGATACGCAGTATTTT. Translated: CAGAGGPADTQYF.

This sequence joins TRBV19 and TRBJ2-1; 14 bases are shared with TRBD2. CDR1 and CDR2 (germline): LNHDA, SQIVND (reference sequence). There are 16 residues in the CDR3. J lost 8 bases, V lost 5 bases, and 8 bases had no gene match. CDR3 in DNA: TGTGCCAGTAGTCGAATAGGGACTAGCGGGAGAGATGAGCAGTTCTTC. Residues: CASSRIGTSGRDEQFF.

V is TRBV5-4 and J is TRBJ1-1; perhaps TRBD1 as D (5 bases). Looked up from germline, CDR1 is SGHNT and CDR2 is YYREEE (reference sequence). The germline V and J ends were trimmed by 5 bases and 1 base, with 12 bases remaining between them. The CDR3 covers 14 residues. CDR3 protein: CASRPGGENTEAFF. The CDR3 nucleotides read TGTGCCAGCAGACCTGGGGGGGAGAACACTGAAGCTTTCTTT.

The CDR3 DNA reads as TGCGCCAGCAGCTTGCAGGGCCTGGGAACTAATGAAAAACTGTTTTTT. This encodes CASSLQGLGTNEKLFF. This chain joins TRBV5-1 and TRBJ1-4; possible D gene TRBD1, 5 bases. The CDR3 runs 16 residues. The germline V gene has CDR1 SGHRS and CDR2 YFSETQ. Trimming took off 1 base at V and 1 base at J, with 11 bases between the two ends.

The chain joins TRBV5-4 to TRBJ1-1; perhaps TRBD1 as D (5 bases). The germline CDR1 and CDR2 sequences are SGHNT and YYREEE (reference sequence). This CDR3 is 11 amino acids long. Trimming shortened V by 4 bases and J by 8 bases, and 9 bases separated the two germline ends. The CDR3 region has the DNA TGTGCCAGCAGCCGACAGTCGGAAGCTTTCTTT. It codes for CASSRQSEAFF.

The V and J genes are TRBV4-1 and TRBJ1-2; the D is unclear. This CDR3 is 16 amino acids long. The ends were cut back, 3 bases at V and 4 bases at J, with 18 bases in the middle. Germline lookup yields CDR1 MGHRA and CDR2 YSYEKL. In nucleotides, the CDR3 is TGCGCCAGCAGCCAGCCCGACGGGCAGATCTTCTATGGCTACACCTTC. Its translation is CASSQPDGQIFYGYTF.

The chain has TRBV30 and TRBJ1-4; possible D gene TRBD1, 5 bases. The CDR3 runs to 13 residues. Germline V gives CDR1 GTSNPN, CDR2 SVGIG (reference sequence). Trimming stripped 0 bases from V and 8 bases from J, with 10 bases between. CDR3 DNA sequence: TGTGCCTGGAGTGTAGGCGACAGAGAAAAACTGTTTTTT. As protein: CAWSVGDREKLFF.

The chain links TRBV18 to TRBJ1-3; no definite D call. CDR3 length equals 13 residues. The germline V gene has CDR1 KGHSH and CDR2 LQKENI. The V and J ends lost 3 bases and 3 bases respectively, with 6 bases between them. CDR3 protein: CASSPSSGNTIYF. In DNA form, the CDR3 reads TGTGCCAGCTCACCGTCCAGTGGAAACACCATATATTTT.

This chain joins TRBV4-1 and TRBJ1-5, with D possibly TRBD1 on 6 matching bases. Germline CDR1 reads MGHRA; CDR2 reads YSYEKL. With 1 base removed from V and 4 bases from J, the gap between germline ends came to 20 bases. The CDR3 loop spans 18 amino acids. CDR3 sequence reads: CASSQGALTGGPNQPQHF. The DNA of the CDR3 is TGCGCCAGCAGCCAAGGGGCCCTGACAGGCGGTCCGAATCAGCCCCAGCATTTT.

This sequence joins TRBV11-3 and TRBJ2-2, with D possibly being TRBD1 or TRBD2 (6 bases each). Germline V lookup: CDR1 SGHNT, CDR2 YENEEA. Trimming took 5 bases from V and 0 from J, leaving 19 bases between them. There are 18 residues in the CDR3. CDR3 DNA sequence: TGTGCCAGCAGCCCGAAATGGGGGGCAGGCGCGAACACCGGGGAGCTGTTTTTT. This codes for CASSPKWGAGANTGELFF.

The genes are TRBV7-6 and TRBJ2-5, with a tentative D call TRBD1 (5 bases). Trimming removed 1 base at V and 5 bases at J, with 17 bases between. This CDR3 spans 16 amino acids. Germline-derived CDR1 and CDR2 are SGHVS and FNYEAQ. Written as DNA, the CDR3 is TGTGCCAGCAGCTTAGTTTTTTACGCAGGGCGGGAGACCCAGTACTTC. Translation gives CASSLVFYAGRETQYF.

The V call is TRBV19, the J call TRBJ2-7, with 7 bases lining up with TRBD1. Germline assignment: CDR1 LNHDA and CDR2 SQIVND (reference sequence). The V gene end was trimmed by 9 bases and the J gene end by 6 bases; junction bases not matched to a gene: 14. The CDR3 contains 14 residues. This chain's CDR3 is CASSPGTVAIEQYF. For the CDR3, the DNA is TGTGCCAGCAGCCCCGGGACAGTAGCGATCGAGCAGTACTTC.